Following are 23 T cell receptor beta chains from one sample sequenced in a study of blood T cell repertoires in COVID-19. Repertoires were generated with immunoSEQ multiplex PCR, while TCRdb's copy carries only in-frame clones and drops some. The sample has a few hundred thousand clones, less than 85% seen once; the top ten hold under 3.5%. The sequenced sample consisted of peripheral blood. These receptors came from a young woman with acute or convalescent COVID-19.

This clone was detected only a few times. The same CDR3 is also encoded by other DNA sequences in this sample. The chain recombines TRBV5-1 with TRBJ2-7; 7 bases agree with TRBD1. The germline gives CDR1 SGHRS, CDR2 YFSETQ. V shed 0 bases, J shed 2 bases, and the junction held 2 bases outside the gene matches. The CDR3 runs 14 residues. The CDR3 reads CASSLGQGAYEQYF. In nucleotides, the CDR3 is TGCGCCAGCAGCTTGGGGCAGGGGGCCTACGAGCAGTACTTC.

The V and J genes are TRBV7-6 and TRBJ1-5; 9 bases map to TRBD1. Germline V gene sequence: CDR1 SGHVS, CDR2 FNYEAQ. J lost 3 bases, V lost 2 bases, and 11 bases had no gene match. CDR3 length: 18 residues. The CDR3 bases are TGTGCCAGCAGCTTAAGGGCACCGGGACAGGGCTACAATCAGCCCCAGCATTTT. Translated, it gives CASSLRAPGQGYNQPQHF.

V and J are TRBV10-3 and TRBJ1-3, with 8 nucleotides matching TRBD1. V trimming: 10 bases; J trimming: 4 bases; junction bases outside the gene matches: 9. Germline V gene sequence: CDR1 ENHRY, CDR2 SYGVKD. The CDR3 runs 14 residues. Here the CDR3 DNA reads TGTGCCACTGTCCAGGGGGCGGTGGGAAACACCATATATTTT. The encoded protein is CATVQGAVGNTIYF.

This clone was counted a few times. This chain connects TRBV29-1 to TRBJ2-7; D perhaps matches TRBD1 (5 bases). The V end was cut by 3 bases, the J end by 2 bases, with 14 bases between. Germline CDR1 and CDR2: SQVTM and ANQGSEA. The CDR3 sequence is 14 residues long. CDR3: CSVEGPLGAYEQYF. The CDR3 DNA is TGCAGCGTTGAGGGTCCTTTAGGGGCCTACGAGCAGTACTTC.

A few counts support this clone. The chain combines TRBV6-2 or TRBV6-3 with TRBJ2-5; TRBD2 matches at 8 bases. The germline CDR1 and CDR2 sequences are MNHEY and SVGEGT. This CDR3 region has 15 residues. The V and J ends lost 4 bases and 5 bases, in that order; junction bases with no gene match: 9. The CDR3 DNA reads as TGTGCCAGCAGTTCTCAAGCGGGAGCAGGGGAGACCCAGTACTTC. As protein: CASSSQAGAGETQYF.

The CDR3 bases are TGTGCCAGCAGCCAAGCCCTGACAGTCTACAATGAGCAGTTCTTC. It codes for CASSQALTVYNEQFF. The chain carries TRBV3-1 (or the pseudogene TRBV3-2) and TRBJ2-1; D may be TRBD1 (5 bases). CDR3 size: 15 residues. V lost 1 base and J lost 3, with 10 bases in between. Germline CDR1 LGHDT, CDR2 YNNKEL (reference sequence).

The chain combines TRBV27 with TRBJ2-7; D remains unclear. Germline V gene lookup returns CDR1 MNHEY and CDR2 SMNVEV (reference sequence). This CDR3 is built from 13 residues. The V end was cut by 8 bases, the J end by 4 bases, with 15 bases between. CDR3 nucleotide sequence: TGTGCCAGCTGGGCCGCCCATGTTTACGAGCAGTACTTC. This translates into CASWAAHVYEQYF.

This chain joins TRBV21-1 and TRBJ2-1; the DNA was not used to check the table's D call, TRBD2. TRBV21-1 is a recognized pseudogene. The CDR3 totals 21 residues. In DNA form, the CDR3 reads TGTGCCAGCAGCAAATTACGTAAACTAGCGGGAGGCTTACATTCAAAGAATCCACAGTTCTTC. Its protein is CASSKLRKLAGGLHSKNPQFF.

The V gene is TRBV11-2, the J gene TRBJ2-2, with 7 bases lining up with TRBD2. The CDR3 length is 18 residues. Trimming took 1 base from V and 6 from J; bases not matched to a gene: 14. The V gene's germline CDR1 is SGHAT and CDR2 FQNNGV. The CDR3 sequence: CASSLGGVGGRTSGELFF. In DNA form, the CDR3 reads TGTGCCAGCAGCTTAGGAGGGGTCGGCGGGAGAACCTCCGGGGAGCTGTTTTTT.

V gene TRBV13 combines with J gene TRBJ1-2, with a tentative D call TRBD1 (6 bases). The germline V and J ends were trimmed by 0 bases and 1 base, with 9 bases remaining between them. The CDR3 runs 15 residues. Germline CDR1 reads PRHDT; CDR2 reads FYEKMQ (reference sequence). CDR3 sequence (DNA): TGTGCCAGCAGCTTAGGGGACAGATATAACTATGGCTACACCTTC. Protein: CASSLGDRYNYGYTF.

This sequence joins TRBV21-1 and TRBJ2-6; the table's D call, TRBD1, was not checked against the DNA. TRBV21-1 is a recognized pseudogene. The CDR3 extends over 17 amino acids. As DNA, the CDR3 is TGTGCCTGTATTTGGACAGAAGCGAGGTGTCGGGCCAACGTCCTGACTTTC. It is translated as CACIWTEARCRANVLTF.

This clone was counted between two and nine times. The J gene is TRBJ1-5, the V gene TRBV28; D may be TRBD1 (5 bases). This CDR3 comprises 16 residues. The germline V and J ends were trimmed by 6 bases and 0 bases, with 15 bases remaining between them. The germline CDR1 and CDR2 sequences are MDHEN and SYDVKM. In DNA form, the CDR3 reads TGTGCCAGCAGACCGCCAGGGTTTTATAGCAATCAGCCCCAGCATTTT. This encodes CASRPPGFYSNQPQHF.

This clone has a single count. The rearrangement joins TRBV5-6 to TRBJ2-5; 11 nucleotides match TRBD1. Germline V gene sequence: CDR1 SGHDT, CDR2 YYEEEE. This CDR3 has 15 amino acids. The ends lost 4 bases at V and 1 base at J; junction bases unmatched: 3. CDR3 in amino acids: CASSTGTGGQETQYF. Here the CDR3 DNA reads TGTGCCAGCAGCACGGGGACAGGGGGCCAAGAGACCCAGTACTTC.

This sequence joins TRBV27 and TRBJ1-2; TRBD1 is a possible D gene (5 bases). The CDR3 runs to 14 residues. Germline values: CDR1 MNHEY, CDR2 SMNVEV (reference sequence). Trimming took off 4 bases at V and 4 bases at J, with 13 bases between the two ends. CDR3 sequence: CASSSGGDPYGYTF. As DNA, the CDR3 is TGTGCCAGCAGTTCCGGAGGGGATCCCTATGGCTACACCTTC.

This chain joins TRBV4-3 and TRBJ2-3; 10 nucleotides align to TRBD2. CDR1 is LGHNA, CDR2 YSLEER, per germline. V gave up 0 bases and J gave up 2 bases; unmatched junction bases: 8. CDR3 size: 18 residues. CDR3 sequence reads: CASSQDFSSGGLTDTQYF. DNA of the CDR3: TGCGCCAGCAGCCAAGATTTTTCTAGCGGGGGACTCACAGATACGCAGTATTTT.

This clone was counted a few times. Other nucleotide sequences from this sample produce the same CDR3. V and J are TRBV5-1 and TRBJ2-5; D not certain. Trimming pared 1 base from V and 5 bases from J, leaving 3 bases between. The CDR3 has 11 residues. CDR1 and CDR2 from the germline V gene are SGHRS and YFSETQ. The CDR3 DNA sequence: TGCGCCAGCAGCTTGCAGGAGACCCAGTACTTC. Its translation is CASSLQETQYF.

The chain has TRBV7-2 and TRBJ1-2, with 10 bases identical to TRBD1. The CDR3 loop spans 15 amino acids. V lost 5 bases and J lost 6; bases outside the gene matches: 9. Germline V gene sequence: CDR1 SGHTA, CDR2 FQGNSA. DNA for the CDR3: TGTGCCAGCAGCGCCGGGACAGGGGTAGGGGATGGCTACACCTTC. This encodes CASSAGTGVGDGYTF.

As to this clone: Other DNA sequences within the sample encode an identical CDR3. The rearrangement joins TRBV5-6 to TRBJ2-5, with 9 positions matching TRBD1. The CDR3 consists of 13 residues. Trimming at V came to 2 bases and at J to 5 bases, leaving 1 base not matched to a gene. Germline-derived CDR1 and CDR2 are SGHDT and YYEEEE. CDR3 in amino acids: CASSLGQGETQYF. CDR3 DNA: TGTGCCAGCAGCTTAGGACAGGGGGAGACCCAGTACTTC.

The rearrangement uses TRBV5-1 and TRBJ2-7; 7 nucleotides line up with TRBD1. The CDR3 runs 14 residues. With 3 bases clipped from V and 0 bases from J, the junction kept 3 bases outside the gene matches. Germline V gene sequence: CDR1 SGHRS, CDR2 YFSETQ. The chain's CDR3 is CASSSGQPSYEQYF. DNA for the CDR3: TGCGCCAGCAGCTCGGGACAGCCCTCCTACGAGCAGTACTTC.

The V gene is TRBV6-2 or TRBV6-3, the J gene TRBJ1-1; tentative D call: TRBD1 (6 bases). CDR1 is MNHEY, CDR2 SVGEGT, per germline. The CDR3 has 14 residues. V shed 2 bases and J shed 7 bases, with 14 bases lying between them. The chain's CDR3 is CASSYSRQAYEAFF. The CDR3 nucleotides read TGTGCCAGCAGTTACAGTCGACAGGCCTATGAAGCTTTCTTT.

The chain recombines TRBV27 with TRBJ2-1; 13 bases map to TRBD2. This CDR3 contains 18 residues. CDR1 MNHEY and CDR2 SMNVEV come from the germline V gene (reference sequence). Trimming cost V 2 bases and J 12 bases; bases outside gene matches: 16. The CDR3 loop is CASSLGLQLAGGPAGQFF. The CDR3 DNA follows: TGTGCCAGCAGTTTAGGCCTCCAACTAGCGGGAGGGCCGGCGGGGCAGTTCTTC.

The rearrangement uses TRBV5-1 and TRBJ2-1; TRBD2 aligns across 8 bases. CDR1 is SGHRS, CDR2 YFSETQ, per germline. V trimming: 4 bases; J trimming: 7 bases; junction bases outside the gene matches: 10. CDR3 length equals 15 residues. CDR3 sequence (DNA): TGCGCCAGCAGCCCCGCCCGGGGGGGACGGAATGAGCAGTTCTTC. It is translated as CASSPARGGRNEQFF. The entire variable domain, with the rest obtained from reference TRBV5-1 and TRBJ2-1, is as follows: KAGVTQTPRYLIKTRGQQVTLSCSPISGHRSVSWYQQTPGQGLQFLFEYFSETQRNKGNFPGRFSGRQFSNSRSEMNVSTLELGDSALYLCASSPARGGRNEQFFGPGTRLTVL.

This chain joins TRBV6-5 and TRBJ1-1; tentative D call: TRBD1 (6 bases). Germline assignment: CDR1 MNHEY and CDR2 SVGAGI. Trimming pared 8 bases from V and 0 bases from J, leaving 10 bases between. The CDR3 loop spans 13 amino acids. The CDR3 bases are TGTGCCAGCTTCAGGGGATTGAACACTGAAGCTTTCTTT. This codes for CASFRGLNTEAFF.